What follows are 6 T cell receptor beta chains derived from one specimen sequenced in a study of cytomegalovirus exposure and HLA in healthy donors. Only in-frame clones appear in the TCRdb table, and some are missing; sequencing was by immunoSEQ multiplex PCR. The sample consists of some 150,000 clones, about 86% of them appearing once. The sample was PBMCs. The receptors come from a human donor in good health.

This clone showed up just a few times. The chain links TRBV15 to TRBJ1-4, with a possible D match to TRBD1 (5 bases). In germline, CDR1 is LNHNV, CDR2 YYDKDF (reference sequence). Trimming pared 0 bases from V and 4 bases from J, leaving 9 bases between. CDR3 length: 15 residues. Here the CDR3 reads CATSRDRVDNEKLFF. The CDR3 DNA sequence: TGTGCCACCAGCAGAGACAGGGTTGATAATGAAAAACTGTTTTTT.

This chain connects TRBV4-1 to TRBJ1-1, with 9 positions matching TRBD1. The CDR3 spans 16 residues. V dropped 1 base and J dropped 3; count of bases not matched to a gene: 6. CDR1 MGHRA and CDR2 YSYEKL come from the germline V gene. This CDR3 reads CASSQATGGSDTEAFF. CDR3 coding DNA: TGCGCCAGCAGCCAAGCCACAGGGGGCTCGGACACTGAAGCTTTCTTT.

This chain connects TRBV15 to TRBJ2-1; a possible D gene is TRBD1 (5 bases). CDR1 is LNHNV and CDR2 is YYDKDF in the germline V gene (reference sequence). The germline V and J ends were trimmed by 0 bases and 8 bases, with 14 bases remaining between them. The CDR3 is 15 amino acids. The CDR3 sequence: CATSREQVNGHEQFF. The CDR3 DNA sequence: TGTGCCACCAGCAGAGAACAGGTTAATGGTCATGAGCAGTTCTTC.

The chain has TRBV10-2 and TRBJ2-5, with TRBD2 identical over 7 bases. The germline CDR1 and CDR2 sequences are WSHSY and SAAADI. This CDR3 has 14 amino acids. V gave up 6 bases and J gave up 5 bases; unmatched junction bases: 9. CDR3: CASRPGLVEETQYF. CDR3 DNA: TGCGCCAGCAGGCCCGGACTAGTAGAGGAGACCCAGTACTTC.

The chain combines TRBV4-1 with TRBJ2-7; tentatively, D is TRBD1 (5 bases). Trimming removed 1 base from V and 5 bases from J, with 12 bases in between. This CDR3 has 14 amino acids. Germline V CDR1 and CDR2: MGHRA, YSYEKL. The CDR3 is CASSQVIGVDEQYF. The CDR3 nucleotides are TGCGCCAGCAGCCAAGTTATAGGGGTCGACGAGCAGTACTTC.

This rearrangement joins TRBV4-1 to TRBJ2-3, with D possibly TRBD2 on 6 matching bases. The CDR3 runs 17 residues. The V end lost 0 bases, the J end lost 2 bases, and 15 bases lay between the germline ends. Germline lookup yields CDR1 MGHRA and CDR2 YSYEKL. CDR3 coding DNA: TGCGCCAGCAGCCAAGAAGATCCGGGGGAGATCACAGATACGCAGTATTTT. Translating gives CASSQEDPGEITDTQYF.